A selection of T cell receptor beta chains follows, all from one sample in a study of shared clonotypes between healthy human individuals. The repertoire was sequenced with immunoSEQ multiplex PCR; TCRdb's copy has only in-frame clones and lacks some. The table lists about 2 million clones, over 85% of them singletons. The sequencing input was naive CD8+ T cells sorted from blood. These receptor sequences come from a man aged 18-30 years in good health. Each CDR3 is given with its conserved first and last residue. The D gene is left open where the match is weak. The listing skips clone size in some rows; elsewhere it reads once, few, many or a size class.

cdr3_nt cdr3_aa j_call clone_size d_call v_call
TGTGCCAGTAGCAGGGGAGGCGGCACTGAAGCTTTCTTT CASSRGGGTEAFF TRBJ1-1 . . TRBV19
TGTGCCAGCAGCTTAGGGTCGGGCAATGAGCAGTTCTTC CASSLGSGNEQFF TRBJ2-1 . . TRBV11-3
TGTGCCAGCAGTGAGGGACTAGCGGCCACAGATACGCAGTATTTT CASSEGLAATDTQYF TRBJ2-3 few TRBD2 TRBV2
TGTGCCAGCAGAGACCAGGGGCGGTACGAGCAGTACTTC CASRDQGRYEQYF TRBJ2-7 . . TRBV6-1
TGTGCCTGGAGCTCGGGACGGCTGAACACTGAAGCTTTCTTT CAWSSGRLNTEAFF TRBJ1-1 . . TRBV30
TGTGCCAGCAGCTTCGCTAGGGGGGACTCCTGGGAGCAGTTCTTC CASSFARGDSWEQFF TRBJ2-1 . . TRBV7-9
TGTGCCAGCAGCTTAGAACCGGGAATAACAGATACGCAGTATTTT CASSLEPGITDTQYF TRBJ2-3 . . TRBV7-9
TGTGCCAGCAGTGACTTCGCACAGAACACAGATACGCAGTATTTT CASSDFAQNTDTQYF TRBJ2-3 . . TRBV2
TGTGCCAGCAGCACATGGACAGGGGGGGATGAGCAGTTCTTC CASSTWTGGDEQFF TRBJ2-1 . TRBD1 TRBV13
TGCGCCAGCAGACGCACCGGGACTAGCGGGGGGCCTAGGACCGGGGAGCTGTTTTTT CASRRTGTSGGPRTGELFF TRBJ2-2 . TRBD2 TRBV5-1
TGCAGCGTTGAAGATCAACGGCTAGCGGGGCTAGGGGCCCAGTACTTC CSVEDQRLAGLGAQYF TRBJ2-5 . TRBD2 TRBV29-1
TGTGCCAGCAGTTTTAGTCGAAAGGGGGCCAATAGCAATCAGCCCCAGCATTTT CASSFSRKGANSNQPQHF TRBJ1-5 . TRBD1 TRBV28
TGTGCCAGCAGTGAATCTCGGGTTAACAATGAGCAGTTCTTC CASSESRVNNEQFF TRBJ2-1 . . TRBV2
TGTGCCAGCAGTGAACCGGCCTTAAATTCACCCCTCCACTTT CASSEPALNSPLHF TRBJ1-6 . . TRBV6-5
TGTGCCAGCAGCCCGGACAGGGAAAGAGAGACCCAGTACTTC CASSPDRERETQYF TRBJ2-5 . TRBD1 TRBV7-9
TGTGCCAGCGGGGACGGTCCGAATCAGCCCCAGCATTTT CASGDGPNQPQHF TRBJ1-5 . . TRBV6-6
TGTGCCAGCAGCTGGAGGGGGGACAATGAGCAGTTCTTC CASSWRGDNEQFF TRBJ2-1 . . TRBV27
TGTGCCAGTAGTATAAGTGACAGTAATTCACCCCTCCACTTT CASSISDSNSPLHF TRBJ1-6 . . TRBV19
TGCGCCAGCAGCCAAGAATTGCTAGCGGGAGGGCCCCCAGATACGCAGTATTTT CASSQELLAGGPPDTQYF TRBJ2-3 . TRBD2 TRBV4-1
TGCGCCAGCAGCCAAGACGGGGTTAGCACAGATACGCAGTATTTT CASSQDGVSTDTQYF TRBJ2-3 . . TRBV4-3
TGTGCCAGCTCACGGGAGGGAGGCTACAATGAGCAGTTCTTC CASSREGGYNEQFF TRBJ2-1 . TRBD2 TRBV18
TGTGCCACCCAACTGGGACTAGGCTACGAGCAGTACTTC CATQLGLGYEQYF TRBJ2-7 . TRBD2 TRBV27
TGCGCCAGCAGCTTGCCCACGTACGAGCAGTACTTC CASSLPTYEQYF TRBJ2-7 once . TRBV5-1
TGTGCCATCAGTGAAAGGGGAAGTATCTACGAGCAGTACTTC CAISERGSIYEQYF TRBJ2-7 few . TRBV10-3
TGTGCCAGCAGCTTAGCCCGGACAGTGAACACCGGGGAGCTGTTTTTT CASSLARTVNTGELFF TRBJ2-2 once . TRBV7-2
TGTGCCAGCAGTTACTCCGGGGGGAGCTCCTACGAGCAGTACTTC CASSYSGGSSYEQYF TRBJ2-7 . TRBD2 TRBV6-5
TGTGCCAGCAGCGTGGGGGGAAGTACCTCCTACAATGAGCAGTTCTTC CASSVGGSTSYNEQFF TRBJ2-1 . . TRBV5-6
TGCGCCAGCAGCCTCGGCGGGTCAGGAGCCCAGCATTTT CASSLGGSGAQHF TRBJ1-5 . . TRBV4-1
TGTGCCAGCAGTTACTCTCAGGGGTTCGAGCAGTACTTC CASSYSQGFEQYF TRBJ2-7 . . TRBV6-5
TGTGCCAGCAGTGAAGCCATCAGGACAGGATATCAGCCCCAGCATTTT CASSEAIRTGYQPQHF TRBJ1-5 . TRBD1 TRBV6-1
TGTGCCAGCAGTTTGGGGGGGCCCACCTACGAGCAGTACTTC CASSLGGPTYEQYF TRBJ2-7 . . TRBV27
TGCAGCGTTGTAAAGGGGACTCGCACAGATACGCAGTATTTT CSVVKGTRTDTQYF TRBJ2-3 . . TRBV29-1
TGTGCCAGCAGCTTAAGTGGGACGGGGGATGAGCAGTACTTC CASSLSGTGDEQYF TRBJ2-7 . . TRBV7-6
TGTGCCAGTCACAACGGACAGGCCGCAGATACGCAGTATTTT CASHNGQAADTQYF TRBJ2-3 . TRBD1 TRBV5-4
TGTGCCAGCAGCGGGGGGACAGCGTTCCAAGAGACCCAGTACTTC CASSGGTAFQETQYF TRBJ2-5 . TRBD1 TRBV9
TGTGCCAGCAGCTTAGGCGGACACCCCTACGAGCAGTACTTC CASSLGGHPYEQYF TRBJ2-7 . . TRBV13
TGTGCCAGCAGCTTGTGGGGGATACTTAAGGATACGCAGTATTTT CASSLWGILKDTQYF TRBJ2-3 . . TRBV5-6
TGCGCCAGCAGCTTGGACCCGTCCTCCTACGAGCAGTACTTC CASSLDPSSYEQYF TRBJ2-7 . . TRBV5-1
TGCGCCAGCAGCCGACTAGCGGATAGCCAAGAGACCCAGTACTTC CASSRLADSQETQYF TRBJ2-5 . TRBD2 TRBV4-1
TGTGCCAGCAGCTCCGTAGGGGGGGCGGACACTGAAGCTTTCTTT CASSSVGGADTEAFF TRBJ1-1 few . TRBV5-6
TGCGCCAGCAGCCACACAGGGGGCGAGCAGTACTTC CASSHTGGEQYF TRBJ2-7 . TRBD1 TRBV4-1
TGTGCCAGCAGCTCCCGGGACGGCTACGAGCAGTACTTC CASSSRDGYEQYF TRBJ2-7 once . TRBV5-4
TGTGCCAGCAGTTTGGTGGGGGGGCTAGGGGGTCAGCCCCAGCATTTT CASSLVGGLGGQPQHF TRBJ1-5 . . TRBV27